These 13 T cell receptor beta chains originate from one sample sequenced in a study of breast tumors, draining lymph nodes, adjacent tissues. One entry per CDR3 protein results from TCRdb running MiXCR on the multiplex PCR reads. The table includes roughly 80,000 distinct CDR3 sequences, roughly 20% detected once. The lymph nodes were axillary draining lymph nodes from breast cancer patients. The sample taken for sequencing was axillary lymph node tissue. These receptors came from a female donor with breast cancer. Some clones in this sample may be carry-over from other donors' samples.

In this sample, this clonotype turned up many times. The chain is built from TRBV10-3 and TRBJ2-3; 7 bases are shared with TRBD1. CDR3 length: 12 residues. Trimming at V came to 6 bases and at J to 3 bases, leaving 0 bases not matched to a gene. Germline CDR1 and CDR2: ENHRY and SYGVKD. The CDR3 DNA follows: TGTGCCATCAGGGGACAGACAGATACGCAGTATTTT. It yields the protein CAIRGQTDTQYF.

This clonotype was counted between two and nine times. This chain links TRBV28 with TRBJ2-7, with TRBD2 matching 8 bases. This CDR3 is 14 amino acids long. The J segment lost 4 bases and the V segment lost 5 bases, leaving 7 bases of the junction unmatched. Germline V CDR1 and CDR2: MDHEN, SYDVKM. CDR3 protein: CASSPAGAVYEQYF. The CDR3 DNA reads TGTGCCAGCAGTCCAGCGGGAGCGGTATACGAGCAGTACTTC.

This clonotype occurred many times. The V call is TRBV15, the J call TRBJ1-2, with a tentative D call TRBD1 (5 bases). The CDR3 consists of 13 residues. The V end lost 1 base, the J end lost 7 bases, and 10 bases lay between the germline ends. Germline CDR1 LNHNV, CDR2 YYDKDF (reference sequence). The CDR3 loop is CATSRAGYGGYTF. The DNA of the CDR3 is TGTGCCACCAGCAGAGCAGGGTATGGTGGCTACACCTTC.

This clonotype was found many times. This CDR3 is CASSPRTGQEGYTF. The CDR3 nucleotides are TGTGCCAGCAGCCCAAGGACAGGCCAGGAAGGCTACACCTTC. The V gene is TRBV3-1, the J gene TRBJ1-2; 7 bases are shared with TRBD1. There are 14 residues in the CDR3. Losses at the gene ends were 4 bases for V and 8 bases for J; bases not matched to a gene: 10. Germline V lookup: CDR1 LGHDT, CDR2 YNNKEL (reference sequence).

There are many counts of this clonotype. The rearrangement links TRBV3-1 to TRBJ2-5; 14 bases are a match to TRBD2. Germline loops: CDR1 LGHDT, CDR2 YNNKEL (reference sequence). CDR3 length: 14 residues. V shed 7 bases and J 5 bases; nucleotides not matched to a gene: 3. The CDR3, as DNA: TGTGCCAGCAAGGGACTAGCGGGAGAGGAGACCCAGTACTTC. Protein product: CASKGLAGEETQYF.

This clonotype was picked up many times. V gene TRBV2 combines with J gene TRBJ2-3, with 7 bases identical to TRBD2. V trimming: 10 bases; J trimming: 4 bases; junction bases outside the gene matches: 17. The CDR3 consists of 16 residues. The germline V gene encodes CDR1 SNHLY and CDR2 FYNNEI. The CDR3 spells CATRPSAGDRPDTQYF. The CDR3 region has the DNA TGTGCCACGAGACCTAGCGCGGGAGATCGTCCAGATACGCAGTATTTT.

In this sample, this clonotype turned up a few times. The gene calls are TRBV28 and TRBJ2-7, with TRBD2 matching 8 bases. Trimming took 5 bases from V and 6 from J; bases not matched to a gene: 12. Germline V gene sequence: CDR1 MDHEN, CDR2 SYDVKM. The CDR3 has 15 residues. The CDR3 bases are TGTGCCAGCAGTCTCAGTATAGCGGGAACGGGCGAGCAGTACTTC. Translation: CASSLSIAGTGEQYF.

The genes are TRBV13 and TRBJ1-1; no clear D. This CDR3 spans 12 amino acids. The ends were cut back, 8 bases at V and 1 base at J, with 8 bases in the middle. Germline CDR1 and CDR2: PRHDT and FYEKMQ (reference sequence). The CDR3: CASGRGNTEAFF. The CDR3 DNA reads TGTGCCAGCGGGCGGGGGAACACTGAAGCTTTCTTT.

This clonotype was picked up many times. V gene TRBV20-1 combines with J gene TRBJ2-1; D ambiguous. The germline V gene encodes CDR1 DFQATT and CDR2 SNEGSKA (reference sequence). V lost 6 bases, J lost 8 bases, and 26 bases lay in between. The CDR3 loop spans 16 amino acids. CDR3 residues: CSAQEPAAFSVHEQFF. CDR3 nucleotide sequence: TGCAGTGCGCAGGAGCCCGCTGCATTCTCTGTGCATGAGCAGTTCTTC.

This clonotype was counted ten times or more. The chain is built from TRBV7-9 and TRBJ1-2, with D maybe TRBD1 (5 bases). V was shortened by 5 bases and J by 2 bases, with 12 bases between the two germline ends. Germline CDR1 and CDR2: SEHNR and FQNEAQ (reference sequence). The CDR3 runs to 14 residues. CDR3 DNA sequence: TGTGCCAGCAGCCGGGTGGGGGAGAACTATGGCTACACCTTC. This codes for CASSRVGENYGYTF.

This clonotype was picked up a small number of times. The chain links TRBV30 to TRBJ2-7; the D gene is possibly TRBD1 (6 bases). The CDR3 is 13 amino acids. CDR1 and CDR2 (germline): GTSNPN, SVGIG (reference sequence). Trimming pared 5 bases from V and 1 base from J, leaving 12 bases between. CDR3 nucleotide sequence: TGTGCCTGGTGGGACACTTATTCCTACGAGCAGTACTTC. As protein: CAWWDTYSYEQYF.

This clonotype was seen many times. The gene calls are TRBV15 and TRBJ2-5; D is perhaps TRBD1 (6 bases). The CDR3 length is 16 residues. V lost 0 bases and J 1 base, leaving 12 bases between the germline ends. CDR1 and CDR2 from the germline V gene are LNHNV and YYDKDF (reference sequence). DNA of the CDR3: TGTGCCACCAGCAGAGATCAGACACAGGGCCAAGAGACCCAGTACTTC. This sequence encodes CATSRDQTQGQETQYF.

This clonotype has a count of ten or more. This sequence joins TRBV7-9 and TRBJ2-7; 10 nucleotides line up with TRBD1. The ends lost 1 base at V and 6 bases at J; junction bases unmatched: 0. This CDR3 contains 13 residues. The germline CDR1 and CDR2 sequences are SEHNR and FQNEAQ (reference sequence). The CDR3 nucleotides read TGTGCCAGCAGCTTAGGGACAGGGGGCGAGCAGTACTTC. Protein sequence: CASSLGTGGEQYF.